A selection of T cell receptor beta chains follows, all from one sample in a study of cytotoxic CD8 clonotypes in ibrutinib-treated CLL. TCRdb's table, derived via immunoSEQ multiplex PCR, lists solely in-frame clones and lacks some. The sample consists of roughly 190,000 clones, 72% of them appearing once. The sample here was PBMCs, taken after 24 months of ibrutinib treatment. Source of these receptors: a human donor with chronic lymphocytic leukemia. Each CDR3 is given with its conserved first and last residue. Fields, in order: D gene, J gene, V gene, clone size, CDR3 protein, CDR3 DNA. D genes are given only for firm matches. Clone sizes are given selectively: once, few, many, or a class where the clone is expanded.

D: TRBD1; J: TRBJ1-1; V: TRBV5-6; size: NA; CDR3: CASSLITGGILNTEAFF; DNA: TGTGCCAGCAGCTTGATAACAGGGGGCATCCTAAACACTGAAGCTTTCTTT
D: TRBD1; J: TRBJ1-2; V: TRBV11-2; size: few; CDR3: CASSATQGARYGYTF; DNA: TGTGCCAGCAGCGCAACTCAGGGGGCGCGGTATGGCTACACCTTC
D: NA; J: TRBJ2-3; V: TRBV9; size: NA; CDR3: CASSGTSTDTQYF; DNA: TGTGCCAGCAGCGGGACTAGCACAGATACGCAGTATTTT
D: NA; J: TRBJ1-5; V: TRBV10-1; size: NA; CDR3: CASSESSSGQPQHF; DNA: TGCGCCAGCAGTGAGTCGTCCTCTGGTCAGCCCCAGCATTTT
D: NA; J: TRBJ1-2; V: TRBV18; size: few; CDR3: CASSPGDSNYGYTF; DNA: TGTGCCAGCTCACCTGGGGATTCTAACTATGGCTACACCTTC
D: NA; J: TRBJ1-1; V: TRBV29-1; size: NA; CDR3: CSVETGGLNTEAFF; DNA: TGCAGCGTTGAAACGGGGGGACTGAACACTGAAGCTTTCTTT
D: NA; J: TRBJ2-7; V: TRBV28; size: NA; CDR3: CASRIGGAVRYEQYF; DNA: TGTGCCAGCAGGATTGGGGGGGCCGTTAGATACGAGCAGTACTTC
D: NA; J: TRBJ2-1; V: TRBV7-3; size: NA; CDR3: CASSIGTSSYNEQFF; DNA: TGTGCCAGCAGCATCGGGACTTCATCCTACAATGAGCAGTTCTTC
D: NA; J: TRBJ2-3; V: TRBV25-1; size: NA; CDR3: CASSEGPTQYF; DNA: TGTGCCAGCAGTGAAGGACCTACGCAGTATTTT
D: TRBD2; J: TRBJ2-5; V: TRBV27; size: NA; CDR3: CASSPGLAGARETQYF; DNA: TGTGCCAGCAGCCCTGGACTAGCGGGAGCGAGGGAGACCCAGTACTTC
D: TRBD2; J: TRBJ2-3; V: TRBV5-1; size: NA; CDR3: CASSSISGRGTDTQYF; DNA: TGCGCCAGCAGCTCCATTAGCGGGAGAGGCACAGATACGCAGTATTTT
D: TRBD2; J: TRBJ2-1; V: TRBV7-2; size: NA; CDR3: CASSLALGLASYNEQFF; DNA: TGTGCCAGCAGCTTAGCGCTAGGACTAGCGTCTTACAATGAGCAGTTCTTC
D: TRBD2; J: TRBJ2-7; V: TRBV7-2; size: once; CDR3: CASSPGPLAGGPSYEQYF; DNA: TGTGCCAGCAGCCCAGGCCCCCTAGCGGGAGGGCCCTCCTACGAGCAGTACTTC
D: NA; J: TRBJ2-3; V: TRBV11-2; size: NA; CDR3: CASSSDGGDTQYF; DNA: TGTGCCAGCAGTTCCGACGGAGGAGATACGCAGTATTTT
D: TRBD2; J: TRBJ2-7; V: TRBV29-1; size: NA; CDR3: CSLRLAKSSYEQYF; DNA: TGCAGCCTTAGACTAGCCAAGAGCTCCTACGAGCAGTACTTC
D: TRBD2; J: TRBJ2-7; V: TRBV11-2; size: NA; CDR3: CASSPEVGDYLTYEQYF; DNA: TGTGCCAGCAGCCCTGAGGTGGGGGACTACTTGACCTACGAGCAGTACTTC
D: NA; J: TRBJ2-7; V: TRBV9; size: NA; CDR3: CASSVAPGAYEQYF; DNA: TGTGCCAGCAGCGTAGCCCCGGGGGCCTACGAGCAGTACTTC
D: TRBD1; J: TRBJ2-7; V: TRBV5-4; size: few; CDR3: CASSSAGTGSGEQYF; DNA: TGTGCCAGCAGCTCAGCCGGGACAGGGTCTGGCGAGCAGTACTTC
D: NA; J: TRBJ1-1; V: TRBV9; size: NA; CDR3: CASSVGLRTEAFF; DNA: TGTGCCAGCAGCGTGGGACTGCGGACTGAAGCTTTCTTT
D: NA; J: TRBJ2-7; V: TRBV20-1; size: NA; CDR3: CSARGIDEQYF; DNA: TGCAGTGCTAGGGGAATTGACGAGCAGTACTTC
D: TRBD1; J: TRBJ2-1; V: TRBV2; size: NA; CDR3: CAITGDSYNEQFF; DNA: TGTGCCATCACAGGGGACTCCTACAATGAGCAGTTCTTC
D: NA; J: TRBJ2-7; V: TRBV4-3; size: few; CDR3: CATSPDATFAYEQYF; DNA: TGCGCCACGAGCCCCGACGCTACCTTCGCCTACGAGCAGTACTTC
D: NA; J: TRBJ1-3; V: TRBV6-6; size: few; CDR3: CASRVVGGNTIYF; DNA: TGTGCCAGCCGAGTGGTCGGTGGAAACACCATATATTTT
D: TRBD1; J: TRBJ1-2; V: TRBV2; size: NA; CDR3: CASSPGQGYGYTF; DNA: TGTGCCAGCAGCCCCGGACAGGGCTATGGCTACACCTTC
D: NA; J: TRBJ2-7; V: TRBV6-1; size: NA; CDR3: CASSEFVLGSRDEQYF; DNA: TGTGCCAGCAGTGAATTTGTCCTAGGATCGAGGGACGAGCAGTACTTC
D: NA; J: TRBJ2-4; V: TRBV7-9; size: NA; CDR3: CASSLLENWDIQYF; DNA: TGTGCCAGCAGCTTACTGGAGAATTGGGACATTCAGTACTTC
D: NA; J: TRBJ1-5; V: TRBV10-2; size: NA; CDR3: CASTQGNQPQHF; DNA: TGCGCCAGCACCCAGGGCAATCAGCCCCAGCATTTT
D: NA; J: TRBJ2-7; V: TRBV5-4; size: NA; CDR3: CASSARTEVVEQYF; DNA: TGTGCCAGCAGCGCGAGGACAGAAGTCGTCGAGCAGTACTTC
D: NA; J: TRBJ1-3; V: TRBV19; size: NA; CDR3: CASKQGRSGNTIYF; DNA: TGTGCCAGTAAGCAGGGACGCTCTGGAAACACCATATATTTT
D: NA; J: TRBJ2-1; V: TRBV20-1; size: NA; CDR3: CSAPSAGLRFF; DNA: TGCAGTGCCCCCTCGGCGGGTCTGCGGTTCTTC
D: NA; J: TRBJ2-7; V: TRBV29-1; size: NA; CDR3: CSATGPYEQYF; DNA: TGCAGCGCAACAGGTCCCTACGAGCAGTACTTC
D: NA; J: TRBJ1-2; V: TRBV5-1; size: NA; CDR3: CASSLDRHYGYTF; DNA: TGCGCCAGCAGCTTGGACAGACACTATGGCTACACCTTC
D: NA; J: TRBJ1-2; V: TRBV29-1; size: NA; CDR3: CSVTTGPRGYTF; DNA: TGCAGCGTCACTACAGGGCCCCGTGGCTACACCTTC
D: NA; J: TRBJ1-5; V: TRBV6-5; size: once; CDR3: CASSIYGERGPQHF; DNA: TGTGCCAGCAGCATCTATGGGGAGAGGGGGCCCCAGCATTTT
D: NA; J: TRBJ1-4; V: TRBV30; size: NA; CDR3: CAWSDGATNEKLFF; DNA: TGTGCCTGGAGTGACGGAGCAACTAATGAAAAACTGTTTTTT
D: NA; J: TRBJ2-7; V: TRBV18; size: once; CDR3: CASSPLSSGPYEQYF; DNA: TGTGCCAGCTCACCCCTCTCTTCGGGACCCTACGAGCAGTACTTC
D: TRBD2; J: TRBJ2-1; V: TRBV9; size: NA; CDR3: CASNRGGTHNEQFF; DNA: TGTGCCAGCAATCGGGGGGGGACCCACAATGAGCAGTTCTTC
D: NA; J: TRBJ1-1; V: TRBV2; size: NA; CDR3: CASSEAPQGNTEAFF; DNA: TGTGCCAGCAGTGAAGCGCCACAGGGGAACACTGAAGCTTTCTTT
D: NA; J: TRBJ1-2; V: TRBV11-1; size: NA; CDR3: CASSRRLGNPDHNYGYTF; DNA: TGTGCCAGCAGTCGGCGGTTAGGGAATCCAGATCATAACTATGGCTACACCTTC
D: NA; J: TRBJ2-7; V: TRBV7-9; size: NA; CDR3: CASSPSKDPIGEQYF; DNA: TGTGCCAGCAGCCCAAGTAAGGACCCCATAGGGGAGCAGTACTTC